The sequence of this T cell receptor beta chain was determined in a study of blood T cell repertoires in COVID-19. Looking at the study overall: Both acute and convalescent COVID-19 samples were obtained from the United States, Italy and Spain.

This CDR3 is built from 15 residues. With V trimmed by 4 bases and J by 3 bases, 5 bases remained unmatched. Germline V gene data show CDR1 as SGDLS and CDR2 as YYNGEE. TCRdb keeps only in-frame clones here, not all; method: immunoSEQ multiplex PCR. The repertoire holds about 290,000 clones, with around four fifths as singletons. Sequenced: peripheral blood. The TCR sequence derives from a woman aged 45 to 65 with active or convalescent COVID-19. The chain combines TRBV9 with TRBJ2-7, with TRBD2 matching 12 bases. CDR3 DNA sequence: TGTGCCAGCAGCAGCGGACTAGCGGGGAACTACGAGCAGTACTTC. This translates into CASSSGLAGNYEQYF. Variable domain in full (rest from reference TRBV9 and TRBJ2-7): DSGVTQTPKHLITATGQRVTLRCSPRSGDLSVYWYQQSLDQGLQFLIQYYNGEERAKGNILERFSAQQFPDLHSELNLSSLELGDSALYFCASSSGLAGNYEQYFGPGTRLTVT.